This is a list of T cell receptor beta chains from one sample in a study of OX40 agonist ivuxolimab in advanced cancers. Clones were read by immunoSEQ multiplex PCR, and TCRdb kept only the in-frame ones, dropping some. This sample has roughly 12,000 clones, with 80% to 90% found just once. Sequences were derived from CD4+ or CD8+ T cells sorted from blood, sampled in a trial of the OX40 agonist ivuxolimab. Every receptor here comes from an adult with an advanced solid tumor such as melanoma, head and neck, liver or kidney cancer. Each CDR3 is given with its conserved first and last residue. The D gene is left open where the match is weak. Clone size is given for some rows only: seen once, a few or many times, or a class if the clone is expanded.

size	length	V	J	D	DNA	CDR3
-	15	TRBV7-3	TRBJ2-2	-	TGTGCCAGCAGTTCCCCAACAACAGGCACCGGGGAGCTGTTTTTT	CASSSPTTGTGELFF
-	13	TRBV21-1	TRBJ2-5	-	TGTGCCAGCAGCAAAGGCGAGGGAGAGACCCAGTACTTC	CASSKGEGETQYF
-	15	TRBV5-1	TRBJ1-4	-	TGCGCCAGCAGCTTGAGTCTCGACAGGAAGGGTGAACTGTTTTTT	CASSLSLDRKGELFF
-	14	TRBV9	TRBJ2-7	TRBD1	TGTGCCAGCAGCGTAGAGGGGGCGAACTACGAGCAGTACTTC	CASSVEGANYEQYF
-	15	TRBV7-9	TRBJ2-1	TRBD2	TGTGCCAGCAGCTTAGTGGGGGGGACCTACAATGAGCAGTTCTTC	CASSLVGGTYNEQFF
-	16	TRBV9	TRBJ2-3	TRBD1	TGTGCCAGCAGCGATGGGACAGGGGTCAGTTCAGATACGCAGTATTTT	CASSDGTGVSSDTQYF
-	15	TRBV13	TRBJ2-7	-	TGTGCCAGCAGCTTAACATCGGGAAACCCCTACGAGCAGTACTTC	CASSLTSGNPYEQYF
once	11	TRBV27	TRBJ1-2	-	TGTGCCATCAGGGGAAAGTATGGCTACACCTTC	CAIRGKYGYTF
-	13	TRBV29-1	TRBJ2-7	-	TGCAGCGTTGCGGATACGATTGGGTACGAGCAGTACTTC	CSVADTIGYEQYF
-	13	TRBV11-2	TRBJ1-1	-	TGTGCCAGCGAACGGGGGGCCGGCACTGAAGCTTTCTTT	CASERGAGTEAFF
-	15	TRBV18	TRBJ1-6	-	TGTGCCAGCTCACCACCAGGGTCGGATCGATCACCCCTCCACTTT	CASSPPGSDRSPLHF
once	17	TRBV6-1	TRBJ1-2	-	TGTGCCAGCAGTGAACCCCAGGGGCGTGTAGCTAACTATGGCTACACCTTC	CASSEPQGRVANYGYTF
-	14	TRBV7-9	TRBJ2-1	TRBD2	TGTGCCAGCAGCTTGGGGGGGAGCTACAATGAGCAGTTCTTC	CASSLGGSYNEQFF
-	17	TRBV7-6	TRBJ2-2	TRBD2	TGTGCCAGCAGCTTAGGAAGAGCGGGGGGGCCGATCGGGGAGCTGTTTTTT	CASSLGRAGGPIGELFF
-	11	TRBV4-1	TRBJ1-1	-	TGCGCCGCCGGGGGAAACACTGAAGCTTTCTTT	CAAGGNTEAFF
-	15	TRBV7-6	TRBJ2-1	-	TGTGCCAGCAGCTTAAGTCGCGCCGCTTACAATGAGCAGTTCTTC	CASSLSRAAYNEQFF
-	14	TRBV7-2	TRBJ2-3	-	TGTGCCAGCAGCTTAGCGTTCCCCACAGATACGCAGTATTTT	CASSLAFPTDTQYF
-	14	TRBV7-8	TRBJ2-7	TRBD2	TGTGCCAGCAGCTCCCTCGGGGGGACCTACGAGCAGTACTTC	CASSSLGGTYEQYF
-	12	TRBV27	TRBJ2-2	-	TGTGCCAGCGCTTCCACGGCCGGGGAGCTGTTTTTT	CASASTAGELFF
-	16	TRBV9	TRBJ2-5	-	TGTGCCAGCAGCGGATTAGGGGGGGGCCCCCAAGAGACCCAGTACTTC	CASSGLGGGPQETQYF
-	16	TRBV21-1	TRBJ2-1	-	TGTGCCAGCAGCAAGGGTGCTAGCGGGGTGTACAATGAGCAGTTCTTC	CASSKGASGVYNEQFF
few	16	TRBV29-1	TRBJ1-1	-	TGCAGCGTTGAGTCCGGGTTGGCAGAGTTGAACACTGAAGCTTTCTTT	CSVESGLAELNTEAFF
-	11	TRBV19	TRBJ1-1	-	TGTGCCAGTAGTTCCGGGCTAGAAGCTTTCTTT	CASSSGLEAFF
-	15	TRBV6-5	TRBJ1-5	-	TGTGCCAGCAGTTACGGTGAGGTCCCCAATCAGCCCCAGCATTTT	CASSYGEVPNQPQHF
-	14	TRBV27	TRBJ2-7	-	TGTGCCAGCAGTTTATCAGGACGGTCCTACGAGCAGTACTTC	CASSLSGRSYEQYF
-	16	TRBV19	TRBJ2-2	TRBD2	TGTGCCAGTAGGATAACTAGCGGGGAAATGACCAGGGAGCTGTTTTTT	CASRITSGEMTRELFF
-	15	TRBV6-1	TRBJ2-3	-	TGTGCCAGCAGTGATGGGGGCTCTGACACAGATACGCAGTATTTT	CASSDGGSDTDTQYF
once	11	TRBV29-1	TRBJ2-5	-	TGCAGCGTCCAGGGGTTGGAGGCCCAGTACTTC	CSVQGLEAQYF
-	14	TRBV7-9	TRBJ2-1	TRBD1	TGTGCCAGCAGCTCGTACAGGGGTCACAATGAGCAGTTCTTC	CASSSYRGHNEQFF
once	15	TRBV5-8	TRBJ2-1	TRBD1	TGTGCCAGCAGCTCCCCGGGACAGGGTAACTATGAGCAGTTCTTC	CASSSPGQGNYEQFF
-	13	TRBV15	TRBJ1-1	-	TGTGCCACCAGCAGAGAGGGTCCATGGGAAGCTTTCTTT	CATSREGPWEAFF
-	15	TRBV13	TRBJ2-7	TRBD2	TGTGCCAGCAGCCTTTCGGGGGGGAGGGTTTACGAGCAGTACTTC	CASSLSGGRVYEQYF
-	17	TRBV25-1	TRBJ2-2	TRBD2	TGTGCCAGCAGTGACGGGGTAGCGGGAGAGTTCACCGGGGAGCTGTTTTTT	CASSDGVAGEFTGELFF
-	11	TRBV19	TRBJ2-2	-	TGTGCCAGTAGTATAACCGGGGAGCTGTTTTTT	CASSITGELFF
-	15	TRBV11-1	TRBJ2-7	TRBD1	TGTGCCAGCAGCTTTGAGGGACAGGGATCCTACGAGCAGTACTTC	CASSFEGQGSYEQYF
-	13	TRBV2	TRBJ2-5	TRBD2	TGTGCCAGCACCCCCGGACTAGCGGGGGACCAGTACTTC	CASTPGLAGDQYF
-	14	TRBV7-2	TRBJ2-1	-	TGTGCCAGCAGCTTGGGGGGAGCGGTCAATGAGCAGTTCTTC	CASSLGGAVNEQFF
-	14	TRBV2	TRBJ1-2	-	TGTGCCAGCAGTGAAGGACTGAAGAGAGATGGCTACACCTTC	CASSEGLKRDGYTF
few	15	TRBV18	TRBJ2-2	-	TGTGCCAGCTCACCCCTCGATGATAGCACCGGGGAGCTGTTTTTT	CASSPLDDSTGELFF
-	17	TRBV11-1	TRBJ1-1	TRBD1	TGTGCCAGCAGCACTTCCAGGTGGGACAGCCTAGACACTGAAGTTTTCTTT	CASSTSRWDSLDTEVFF
once	15	TRBV11-3	TRBJ2-1	TRBD2	TGTGCCAGCAGCTTAGGACTAGCGGAGTACAATGAGCAGTTCTTC	CASSLGLAEYNEQFF
-	19	TRBV5-1	TRBJ1-2	TRBD1	TGCGCCAGCAGCCCCCTATTGTTTATCGCCAGGGGGGGAAGCTATGGCTACACCTTC	CASSPLLFIARGGSYGYTF
-	13	TRBV5-6	TRBJ1-3	-	TGTGCCAGCAGCTTCGGCTCTGGAAACACCATATATTTT	CASSFGSGNTIYF
-	16	TRBV10-1	TRBJ2-2	TRBD2	TGCGCCACCCCATACACCAGACTAGCGGGCACCGGGGAGCTGTTTTTT	CATPYTRLAGTGELFF
-	19	TRBV6-1	TRBJ2-1	TRBD2	TGTGCCAGCAGTGAAGCATGGGGGAGGGCCATAGTGAGGGACAATGAGCAGTTCTTC	CASSEAWGRAIVRDNEQFF
-	15	TRBV10-2	TRBJ2-7	TRBD1	TGCGCCAGCAGTGAGACCCGGGACAGGGTCTACGAGCAGTACTTC	CASSETRDRVYEQYF
-	15	TRBV12-5	TRBJ2-5	-	TGTGCTAGTGGTTTGGATCTGTGGAGCCAAGAGACCCAGTACTTC	CASGLDLWSQETQYF
-	15	TRBV2	TRBJ2-1	TRBD2	TGTGCCAGCAGTGCTGGGGCGGGGGGGCCCGGTGAGCAGTTCTTC	CASSAGAGGPGEQFF